The clone carrying this TCR beta chain was seen a few times. These data originate in a study of human T cells and chemical hapten exposure. MiXCR was run by TCRdb on the RACE reads, yielding one entry per CDR3 protein. This repertoire shows under 300,000 distinct CDR3 sequences, roughly 7.7% found once; its top ten account for more than 0.95%. Time point meaning: pre-sensitization, week 0. Treatment meaning: therapeutic diphenylcyclopropenone sensitization with weekly scalp DPC. The donor pool consisted of alopecia patients aged 18 to 70 years, considered suitable for DPC. Germline V gives CDR1 MNHNY, CDR2 SVGAGI (reference sequence). CDR3 length: 15 residues. V was cut by 5 bases and J by 5 bases, with 17 bases left in between.

The clonotype was recovered from a man aged 18 to 30 with alopecia areata. Some clones in this sample may be carry-over from other donors' samples. This chain uses TRBV6-6 with TRBJ2-3; the D call may be TRBD1 or TRBD2 (7 bases each). The sequenced sample was whole blood, obtained in connection with sensitization to the hapten diphenylcyclopropenone (DPC). The CDR3 DNA is TGTGCCAGCAGTCCCGGGGCAGGGGGGGTAGATACGCAGTATTTT. Its translation is CASSPGAGGVDTQYF.